This is a list of T cell receptor beta chains from one sample in a study of blood T cell repertoires in COVID-19. This table comes from immunoSEQ multiplex PCR, and its TCRdb copy is limited to in-frame clones, with some not included. The data show about 200,000 clones, 75% to 90% seen once. Material: peripheral blood. These receptors came from a man in his 60s with acute or convalescent COVID-19. CDR3s include the opening cysteine and the closing phenylalanine or tryptophan. D genes are given only for firm matches. A row's size may be missing; if present it is once, few, many or a size class.

j_call clone_size v_call d_call cdr3_nt cdr3_aa
TRBJ2-1 once TRBV7-2 TRBD2 TGTGCCAGCAGCTCCTTAGCGGGAGGTTGGAATGAGCAGTTCTTC CASSSLAGGWNEQFF
TRBJ1-2 NA TRBV3-1/TRBV3-2 TRBD1 TGTGCCAGCAGCCAAGGGGACAGATCGTGGGGCTACACCTTC CASSQGDRSWGYTF
TRBJ2-1 NA TRBV28 TRBD1 TGTGCCAGCAGGGGACAGGGATACAATGAGCAGTTCTTC CASRGQGYNEQFF
TRBJ2-7 NA TRBV7-9 TRBD1 TGTGCCAGCAGCCCCCCTCGACAGGGATCCTACGAGCAGTACTTC CASSPPRQGSYEQYF
TRBJ2-3 NA TRBV25-1 NA TGTGGCACCGGAAAGGCGGGCACAGATACGCAGTATTTT CGTGKAGTDTQYF
TRBJ1-2 NA TRBV24-1 NA TGTGCCACCGCCAAGGCAGGGGACTATGGCTACACCTTC CATAKAGDYGYTF
TRBJ2-2 NA TRBV5-4 NA TGTGCCAGCAGCTTCGACGGGACGAACACCGGGGAGCTGTTTTTT CASSFDGTNTGELFF
TRBJ1-3 NA TRBV6-6 NA TGTGCCAGCAGCGACCGGAGGGCTGGAAACACCATATATTTT CASSDRRAGNTIYF
TRBJ1-1 few TRBV5-1 TRBD1 TGCGCCAGCAGCTTGCGTCCAGGGGGGCTGAACACTGAAGCTTTCTTT CASSLRPGGLNTEAFF
TRBJ2-3 NA TRBV7-2 TRBD2 TGTGCCAGCAGCTTAGCGAGCGGGGGGATCACAGATACGCAGTATTTT CASSLASGGITDTQYF
TRBJ1-1 once TRBV7-2 TRBD1 TGTGCCAGCACCTACCGAAGGGGGCGCACCGGAAACACTGAAGCTTTCTTT CASTYRRGRTGNTEAFF
TRBJ2-6 NA TRBV5-4 NA TGTGCCAGCAGCCCTCCCTTAAGAGGCCCCTCTGGGGCCAACGTCCTGACTTTC CASSPPLRGPSGANVLTF
TRBJ2-1 NA TRBV5-1 TRBD2 TGCGCCAGCAGCTTGGCTCCGGCGCGGGAGGACGGAAATGAGCAGTTCTTC CASSLAPAREDGNEQFF
TRBJ2-1 NA TRBV28 TRBD1 TGTGCCAGCAGTCAGGACAGGGGGAGCAATGAGCAGTTCTTC CASSQDRGSNEQFF
TRBJ2-1 NA TRBV7-3 NA TGTGCCAGCGCCGGAGCTAGCTTCGATGAGCAGTTCTTC CASAGASFDEQFF
TRBJ2-3 NA TRBV5-1 NA TGCGCCAGCAGCTCTGGGCCCACGTGGAGGGAGGATACGCAGTATTTT CASSSGPTWREDTQYF
TRBJ2-1 NA TRBV24-1 TRBD1 TGTGCCACCAGTGATCCGGGACAGTACAATGAGCAGTTCTTC CATSDPGQYNEQFF
TRBJ2-7 few TRBV28 TRBD1 TGTGCCAGCAGTTTACCCGGGACAGGGGGCGCCTCTATCTACGAGCAGTACTTC CASSLPGTGGASIYEQYF
TRBJ1-4 NA TRBV6-5 NA TGTGCCAGTGAGGGAAGACCGACTAATGAAAAACTGTTTTTT CASEGRPTNEKLFF
TRBJ1-4 NA TRBV30 TRBD1 TGTGCCTGGAGCCTACTAGGACAGGGCGGAAGAGAAAAACTGTTTTTT CAWSLLGQGGREKLFF
TRBJ1-3 NA TRBV7-7 NA TGTGCTAGCAGCCCCGGGCCAGGGTCCAGCTCTGGAAACACCATATATTTT CASSPGPGSSSGNTIYF
TRBJ2-5 NA TRBV18 TRBD1 TGTGCCAGCTCATTTTGGACAGGCCAAGAGACCCAGTACTTC CASSFWTGQETQYF
TRBJ2-7 NA TRBV18 TRBD2 TGTGCCAGCTCACCTGCGGCGGGAGTTCCCCCCTACGAGCAGTACTTC CASSPAAGVPPYEQYF
TRBJ1-5 NA TRBV30 NA TGTGCCTGGAGTGTACCAGGTAGAGGCAATCAGCCCCAGCATTTT CAWSVPGRGNQPQHF
TRBJ2-5 NA TRBV7-2 NA TGTGCCAGCAGCCTAGGACTACTGATTGAGACCCAGTACTTC CASSLGLLIETQYF
TRBJ2-5 NA TRBV27 NA TGTGCCAGCAGCTCCGTCCCGGGCCACTCCCGGGGGACCCAGTACTTC CASSSVPGHSRGTQYF
TRBJ2-3 NA TRBV19 TRBD2 TGTGCCAGTAGTCCGCGTGGTAGCGGGACCACAGATACGCAGTATTTT CASSPRGSGTTDTQYF
TRBJ1-1 once TRBV13 TRBD1 TGTGCCAGCAGCTCCTGGACAGGCTCAAGCGGCGCTTTCTTT CASSSWTGSSGAFF
TRBJ2-6 NA TRBV3-1/TRBV3-2 TRBD1 TGTGCCAGCAGCCAAGCCGACAGGGGGTACTCTGGGGCCAACGTCCTGACTTTC CASSQADRGYSGANVLTF
TRBJ2-1 NA TRBV6-2/TRBV6-3 NA TGTGCCAGCAGCCCTCAGGATGAGCAGTTCTTC CASSPQDEQFF
TRBJ2-3 few TRBV7-2 TRBD2 TGTGCCAGCAGCCACCCTAGCGGAAGCACAGATACGCAGTATTTT CASSHPSGSTDTQYF
TRBJ2-1 NA TRBV27 TRBD2 TGTGCCAGCAGTGTAACTAGCGGGAGTATCCATGAGCAGTTCTTC CASSVTSGSIHEQFF
TRBJ2-7 NA TRBV13 NA TGTGCCAGCAGCTTAACGGGGGGCCCCCATTACGAGCAGTACTTC CASSLTGGPHYEQYF
TRBJ2-7 NA TRBV28 NA TGTGCCAGCAGTTTCGGAGGGACCCGAACGCGAGAGCAGTACTTC CASSFGGTRTREQYF
TRBJ1-6 NA TRBV4-2 NA TGTGCCAGCAGCCCGTCAGGGCGGGGGAGCAGTTCACCCCTCCACTTT CASSPSGRGSSSPLHF
TRBJ2-1 NA TRBV5-4 NA TGTGCCAGCAGCCCCGGACAGTACAATGAGCAGTTCTTC CASSPGQYNEQFF
TRBJ2-7 NA TRBV19 TRBD1 TGTGCCAGTAGAGAGCCGGGACAGGGGCACGAGCAGTACTTC CASREPGQGHEQYF
TRBJ2-5 NA TRBV5-8 TRBD1 TGTGCCAGCAGCCTCCACCCGACAGGGCCGACGGAGACCCAGTACTTC CASSLHPTGPTETQYF
TRBJ2-1 few TRBV29-1 NA TGCAGCGTCGTGGTCGACAGCCCTAGGTATAGTGAGCAGTTCTTC CSVVVDSPRYSEQFF
TRBJ2-1 few TRBV1 NA TGCACCAGCAGCCAAGTCCACTCAGCGGCCTCCTACAATGAGCAGTTCTTC CTSSQVHSAASYNEQFF
TRBJ1-5 NA TRBV6-5 NA TGTGCCACGTCACAGGGACCCAATCAGCCCCAGCATTTT CATSQGPNQPQHF
TRBJ2-5 NA TRBV3-1/TRBV3-2 TRBD1 TGTGCCAGCAGCCAAGCCCGGGACAGCCAAGAGACCCAGTACTTC CASSQARDSQETQYF
TRBJ1-2 NA TRBV9 NA TGTGCCAGCAGCCCTGGACAGAACTATGGCTACACCTTC CASSPGQNYGYTF
TRBJ1-5 NA TRBV5-8 TRBD1 TGTGCCAGCAGCCTGGACAGGGGGTTTAGGGGCTATCAGCCCCAGCATTTT CASSLDRGFRGYQPQHF